This T cell receptor (beta chain) was observed in a study of T-cell memory formation after mild COVID-19. This clonotype occurred many times. What it binds is not known. Study-wide results and caveats: Detection of some responders pre-infection suggested pre-existing cross-reactive memory T cells participated.

MiXCR, applied by TCRdb to the 5' RACE reads, yields one record per CDR3 protein. This table holds around 260,000 distinct CDR3 sequences, 15% to 20% found once. The TCR was taken from a man aged 18 to 29 who had mild COVID-19 (a few samples of this study predate the infection). Cell type and time point are not known. Source material: PBMCs or a T cell subset sorted from them (not recorded which).

In DNA form, the CDR3 reads TGCGCCAGCAGCCCCCGTGGAGGGGTGACTGAAGCTTTCTTT. It translates to CASSPRGGVTEAFF. The chain is built from TRBV4-3 and TRBJ1-1, with a possible D match to TRBD1 (5 bases). CDR1 and CDR2 from the germline V gene are LGHNA and YSLEER. V shed 4 bases and J shed 5 bases, with 14 bases lying between them. This CDR3 spans 14 amino acids.